This T cell receptor beta chain was captured by sequencing in a study of blood T cell repertoires in COVID-19. Study in general: Sources were T cells, B-cell-depleted T cells, or PBMCs; the material itself was cDNA or gDNA.

Sequencing was performed with immunoSEQ multiplex PCR; in TCRdb, only in-frame clones are kept and a portion is missing. The sample consists of around 80,000 clones, approximately 90% of them appearing once. CDR1 is MNHNS, CDR2 SASEGT, per germline. The CDR3 spans 16 residues. V lost 2 bases, J lost 4 bases, and 17 bases lay in between. The sample was peripheral blood. This TCR was sampled from a man aged 55 to 70 with acute or convalescent COVID-19. The rearrangement links TRBV6-1 to TRBJ1-2, with D possibly matching TRBD1 (5 bases). The CDR3 region has the DNA TGTGCCAGCAGTGAAAAAGGGTCAGGGAGGTTCTATGGCTACACCTTC. Translating it yields CASSEKGSGRFYGYTF.